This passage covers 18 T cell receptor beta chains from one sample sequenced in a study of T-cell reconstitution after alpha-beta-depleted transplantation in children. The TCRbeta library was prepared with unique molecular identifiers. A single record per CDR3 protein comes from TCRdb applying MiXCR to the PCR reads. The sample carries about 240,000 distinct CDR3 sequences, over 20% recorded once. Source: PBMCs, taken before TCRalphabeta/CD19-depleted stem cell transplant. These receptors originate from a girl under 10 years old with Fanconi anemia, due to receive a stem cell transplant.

CDR3 DNA: TGTGCCAGCAGTTTAACAGCGGGGTGGGCCTACGAGCAGTACTTC. Its translation: CASSLTAGWAYEQYF. The J gene is TRBJ2-7, the V gene TRBV12-3 or TRBV12-4, with 7 bases lining up with TRBD2. The V and J ends lost 2 bases and 2 bases, in that order; junction bases with no gene match: 6. The CDR3 is made up of 15 amino acids.

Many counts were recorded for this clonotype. In nucleotides, the CDR3 is TGTGCCAGCAGTATAGTCCCGGGACAGGGAACTGGGGCCAACGTCCTGACTTTC. Amino acids: CASSIVPGQGTGANVLTF. V is TRBV6-5 and J is TRBJ2-6; 9 bases are a match to TRBD1. Germline V gene sequence: CDR1 MNHEY, CDR2 SVGAGI. V lost 5 bases to trimming and J lost 2 bases; unmatched junction nucleotides: 10. This CDR3 comprises 18 residues.

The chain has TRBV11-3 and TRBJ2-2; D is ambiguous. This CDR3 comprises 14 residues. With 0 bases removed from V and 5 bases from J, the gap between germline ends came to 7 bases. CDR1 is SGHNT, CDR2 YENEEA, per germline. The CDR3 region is CASSLEGSTGELFF. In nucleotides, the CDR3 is TGTGCCAGCAGCTTAGAGGGCAGTACCGGGGAGCTGTTTTTT.

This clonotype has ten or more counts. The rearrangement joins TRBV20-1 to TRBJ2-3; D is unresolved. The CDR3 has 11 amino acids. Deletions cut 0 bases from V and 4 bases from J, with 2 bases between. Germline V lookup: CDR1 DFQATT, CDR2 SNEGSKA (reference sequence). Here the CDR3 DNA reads TGCAGTGCTAGAGATTCAGATACGCAGTATTTT. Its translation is CSARDSDTQYF.

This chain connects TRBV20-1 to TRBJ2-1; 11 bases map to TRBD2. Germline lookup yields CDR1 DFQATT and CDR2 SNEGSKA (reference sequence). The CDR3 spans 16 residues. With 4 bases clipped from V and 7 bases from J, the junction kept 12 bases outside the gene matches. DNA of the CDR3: TGCAGTGCTATTGGGCGAGGACTAGCGGGCATTAATGAGCAGTTCTTC. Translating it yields CSAIGRGLAGINEQFF.

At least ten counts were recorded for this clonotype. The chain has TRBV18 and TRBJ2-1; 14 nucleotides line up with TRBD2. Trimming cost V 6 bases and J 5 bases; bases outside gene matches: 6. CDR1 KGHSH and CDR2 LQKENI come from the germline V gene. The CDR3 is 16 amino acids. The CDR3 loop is CASSPGGLAGDNEQFF. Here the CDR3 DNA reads TGTGCCAGCTCGCCTGGGGGACTAGCGGGAGACAATGAGCAGTTCTTC.

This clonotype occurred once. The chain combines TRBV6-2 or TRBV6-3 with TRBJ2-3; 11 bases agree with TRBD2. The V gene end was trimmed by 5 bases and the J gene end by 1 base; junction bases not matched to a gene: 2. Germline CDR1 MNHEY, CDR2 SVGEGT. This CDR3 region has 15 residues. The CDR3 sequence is CASSPTSGGTDTQYF. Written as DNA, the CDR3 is TGTGCCAGCAGTCCGACTAGCGGGGGCACAGATACGCAGTATTTT.

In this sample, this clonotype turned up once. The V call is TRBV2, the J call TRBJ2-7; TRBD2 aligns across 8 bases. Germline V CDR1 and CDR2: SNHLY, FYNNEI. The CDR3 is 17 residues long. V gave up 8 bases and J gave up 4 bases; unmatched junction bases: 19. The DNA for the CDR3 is TGTGCCAGCTGTTATGGGTCCGGGACTAGGAGACTTTACGAGCAGTACTTC. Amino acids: CASCYGSGTRRLYEQYF.

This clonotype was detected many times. The CDR3 DNA reads TGTGCCAGCAGCCGAACCCTTAGGGACTATGGCTACACCTTC. Protein: CASSRTLRDYGYTF. V gene TRBV28 combines with J gene TRBJ1-2, with D unclear. This CDR3 has 14 amino acids. Germline lookup yields CDR1 MDHEN and CDR2 SYDVKM. V dropped 6 bases and J dropped 3 bases, with 14 bases sitting between them.

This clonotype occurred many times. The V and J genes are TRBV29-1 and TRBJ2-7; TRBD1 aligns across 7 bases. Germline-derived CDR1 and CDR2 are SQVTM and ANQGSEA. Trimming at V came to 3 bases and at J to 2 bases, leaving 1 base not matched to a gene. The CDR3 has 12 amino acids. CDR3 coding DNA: TGCAGCGTTGAGACAGGGCCCTACGAGCAGTACTTC. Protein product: CSVETGPYEQYF.

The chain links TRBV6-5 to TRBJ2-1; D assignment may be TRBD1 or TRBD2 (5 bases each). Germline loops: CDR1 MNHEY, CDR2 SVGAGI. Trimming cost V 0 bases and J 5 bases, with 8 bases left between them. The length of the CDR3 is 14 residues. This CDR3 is CASSYSRGNNEQFF. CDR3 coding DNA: TGTGCCAGCAGTTACTCGAGGGGTAACAATGAGCAGTTCTTC.

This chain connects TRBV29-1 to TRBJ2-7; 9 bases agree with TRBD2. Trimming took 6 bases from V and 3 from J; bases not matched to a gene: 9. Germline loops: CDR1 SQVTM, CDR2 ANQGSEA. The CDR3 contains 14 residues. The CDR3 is CSVLTSGDHYEQYF. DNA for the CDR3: TGCAGCGTACTGACTAGCGGAGATCACTACGAGCAGTACTTC.

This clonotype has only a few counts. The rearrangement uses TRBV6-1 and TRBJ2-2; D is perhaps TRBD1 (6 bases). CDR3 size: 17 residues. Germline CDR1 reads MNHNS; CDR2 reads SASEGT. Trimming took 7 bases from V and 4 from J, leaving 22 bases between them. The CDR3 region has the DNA TGTGCCAGCACCAGGATCCCCCAGGGGTTTGGCACCGGGGAGCTGTTTTTT. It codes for CASTRIPQGFGTGELFF.

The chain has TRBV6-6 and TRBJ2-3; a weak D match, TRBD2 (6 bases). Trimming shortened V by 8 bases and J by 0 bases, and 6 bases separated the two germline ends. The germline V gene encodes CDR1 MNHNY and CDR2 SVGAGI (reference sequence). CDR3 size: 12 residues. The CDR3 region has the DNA TGTGCCAGCCGGGGGAGCACAGATACGCAGTATTTT. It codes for CASRGSTDTQYF.

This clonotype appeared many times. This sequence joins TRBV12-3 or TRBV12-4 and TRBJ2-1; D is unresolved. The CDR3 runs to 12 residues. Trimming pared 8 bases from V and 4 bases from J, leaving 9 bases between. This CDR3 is CASGFSYNEQFF. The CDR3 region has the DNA TGTGCCAGCGGCTTCTCTTACAATGAGCAGTTCTTC.

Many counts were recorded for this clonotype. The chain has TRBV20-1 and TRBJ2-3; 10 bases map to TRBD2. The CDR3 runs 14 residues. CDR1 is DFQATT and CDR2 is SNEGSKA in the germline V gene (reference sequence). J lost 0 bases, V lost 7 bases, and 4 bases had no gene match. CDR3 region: CSGPSGSSTDTQYF. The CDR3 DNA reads TGCAGTGGTCCTAGCGGGAGCAGCACAGATACGCAGTATTTT.

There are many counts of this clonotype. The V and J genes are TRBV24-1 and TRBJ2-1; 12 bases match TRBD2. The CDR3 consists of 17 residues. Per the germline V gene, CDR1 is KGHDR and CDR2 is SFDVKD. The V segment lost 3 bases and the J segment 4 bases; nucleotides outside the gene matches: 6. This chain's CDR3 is CATSDPSGRGKYNEQFF. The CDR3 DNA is TGTGCCACCAGTGATCCTAGCGGGAGGGGTAAATACAATGAGCAGTTCTTC.

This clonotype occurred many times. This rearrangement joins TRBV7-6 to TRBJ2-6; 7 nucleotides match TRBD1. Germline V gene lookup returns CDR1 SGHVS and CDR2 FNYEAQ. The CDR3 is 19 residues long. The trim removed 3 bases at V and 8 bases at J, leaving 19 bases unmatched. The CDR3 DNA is TGTGCCAGCAGCTTCCCAATTACAGGGGCCGGGACCATAACCAACGTCCTGACTTTC. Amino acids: CASSFPITGAGTITNVLTF. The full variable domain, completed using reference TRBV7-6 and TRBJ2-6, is GAGVSQSPRYKVTKRGQDVALRCDPISGHVSLYWYRQALGQGPEFLTYFNYEAQQDKSGLPNDRFSAERPEGSISTLTIQRTEQRDSAMYRCASSFPITGAGTITNVLTFGAGSRLTVL.